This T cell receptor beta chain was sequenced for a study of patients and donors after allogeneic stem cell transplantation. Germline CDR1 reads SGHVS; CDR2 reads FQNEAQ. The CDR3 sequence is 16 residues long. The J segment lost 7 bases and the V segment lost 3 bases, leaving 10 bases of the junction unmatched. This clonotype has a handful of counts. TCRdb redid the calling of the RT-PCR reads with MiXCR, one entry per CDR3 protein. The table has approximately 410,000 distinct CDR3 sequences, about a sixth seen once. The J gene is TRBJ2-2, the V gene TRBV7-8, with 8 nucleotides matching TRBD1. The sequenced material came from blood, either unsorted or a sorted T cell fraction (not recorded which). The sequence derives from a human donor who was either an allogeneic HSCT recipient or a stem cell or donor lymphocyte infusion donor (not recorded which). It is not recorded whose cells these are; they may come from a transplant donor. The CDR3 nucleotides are TGTGCCAGCAGCTTTACGACAGGGGCTAAAGGCGGGGAGCTGTTTTTT. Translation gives CASSFTTGAKGGELFF.